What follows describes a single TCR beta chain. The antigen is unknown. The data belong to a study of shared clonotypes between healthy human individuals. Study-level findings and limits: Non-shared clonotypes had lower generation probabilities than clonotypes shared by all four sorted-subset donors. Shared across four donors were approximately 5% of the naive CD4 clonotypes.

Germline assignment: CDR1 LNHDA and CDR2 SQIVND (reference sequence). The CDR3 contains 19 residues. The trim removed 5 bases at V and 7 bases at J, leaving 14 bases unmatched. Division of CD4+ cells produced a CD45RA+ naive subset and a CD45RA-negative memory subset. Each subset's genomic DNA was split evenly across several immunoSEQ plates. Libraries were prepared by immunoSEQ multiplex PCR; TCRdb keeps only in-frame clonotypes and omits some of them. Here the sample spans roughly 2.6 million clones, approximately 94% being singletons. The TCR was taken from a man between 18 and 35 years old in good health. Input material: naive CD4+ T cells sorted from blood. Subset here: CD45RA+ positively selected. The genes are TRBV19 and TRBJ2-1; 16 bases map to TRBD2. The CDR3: CASSLDPGLAGGSRNEQFF. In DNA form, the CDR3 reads TGTGCCAGTAGTCTCGATCCGGGACTAGCGGGGGGGTCACGAAATGAGCAGTTCTTC.